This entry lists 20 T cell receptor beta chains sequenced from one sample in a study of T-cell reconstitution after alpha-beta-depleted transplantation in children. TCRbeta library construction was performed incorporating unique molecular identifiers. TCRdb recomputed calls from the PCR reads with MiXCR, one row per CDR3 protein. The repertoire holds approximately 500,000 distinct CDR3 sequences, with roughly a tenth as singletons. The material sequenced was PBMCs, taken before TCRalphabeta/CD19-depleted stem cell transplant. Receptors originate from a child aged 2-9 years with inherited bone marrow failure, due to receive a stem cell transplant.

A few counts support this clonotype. DNA for the CDR3: TGCGCCAGCAGCTTTCGGGAGGGCCGAGAGACCCAGTACTTC. This translates into CASSFREGRETQYF. This chain joins TRBV5-1 and TRBJ2-5; 8 positions match TRBD2. After removal of 2 bases from V and 4 bases from J, the junction contained 4 bases not matched to a gene. In germline, CDR1 is SGHRS, CDR2 YFSETQ. CDR3 length: 14 residues.

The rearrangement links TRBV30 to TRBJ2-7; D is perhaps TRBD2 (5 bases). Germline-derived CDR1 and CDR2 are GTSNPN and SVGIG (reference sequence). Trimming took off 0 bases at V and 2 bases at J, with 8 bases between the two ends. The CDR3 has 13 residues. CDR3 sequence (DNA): TGTGCCTGGAGTGTTCTAGCTGCCTACGAGCAGTACTTC. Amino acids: CAWSVLAAYEQYF.

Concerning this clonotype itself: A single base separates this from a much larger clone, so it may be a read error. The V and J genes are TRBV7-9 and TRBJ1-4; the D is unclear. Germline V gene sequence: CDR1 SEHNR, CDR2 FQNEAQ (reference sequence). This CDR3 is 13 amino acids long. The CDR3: CASRGEARETLFF. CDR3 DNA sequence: TGTGCCAGCAGGGGCGAGGCGAGGGAAACACTGTTTTTT. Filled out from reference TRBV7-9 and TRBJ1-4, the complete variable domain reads DTGVSQNPRHKITKRGQNVTFRCDPISEHNRLYWYRQTLGQGPEFLTYFQNEAQLEKSRLLSDRFSAERPKGSFSTLEIQRTEQGDSAMYLCASRGEARETLFFGSGTQLSVL.

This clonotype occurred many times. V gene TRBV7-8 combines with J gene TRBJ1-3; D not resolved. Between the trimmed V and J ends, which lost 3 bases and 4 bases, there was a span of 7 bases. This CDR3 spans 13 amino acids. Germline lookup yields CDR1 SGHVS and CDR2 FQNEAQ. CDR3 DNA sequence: TGTGCCAGCAGCTTCATGGACGGAAACACCATATATTTT. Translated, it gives CASSFMDGNTIYF.

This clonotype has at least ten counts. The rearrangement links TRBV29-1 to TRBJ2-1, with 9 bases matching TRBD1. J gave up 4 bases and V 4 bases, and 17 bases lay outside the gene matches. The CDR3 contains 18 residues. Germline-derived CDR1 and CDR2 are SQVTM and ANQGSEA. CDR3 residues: CSVGDGTGYFGRYNEQFF. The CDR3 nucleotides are TGCAGCGTTGGCGACGGGACAGGGTATTTCGGAAGGTACAATGAGCAGTTCTTC.

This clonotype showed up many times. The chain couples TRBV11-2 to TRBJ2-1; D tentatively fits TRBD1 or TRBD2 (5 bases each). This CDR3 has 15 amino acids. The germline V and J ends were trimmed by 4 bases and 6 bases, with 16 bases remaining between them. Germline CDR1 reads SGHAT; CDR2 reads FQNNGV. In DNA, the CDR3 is TGTGCCAGCAGCTCGAGACCCGGGACCCCCAATGAGCAGTTCTTC. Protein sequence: CASSSRPGTPNEQFF.

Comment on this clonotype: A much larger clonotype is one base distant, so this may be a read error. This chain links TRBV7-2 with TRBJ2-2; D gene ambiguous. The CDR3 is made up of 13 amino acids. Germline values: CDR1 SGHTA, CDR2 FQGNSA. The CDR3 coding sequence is TGTGCCAGCAGCTCACCGAACACCTGGGAGCTGTTTTTT. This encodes CASSSPNTWELFF.

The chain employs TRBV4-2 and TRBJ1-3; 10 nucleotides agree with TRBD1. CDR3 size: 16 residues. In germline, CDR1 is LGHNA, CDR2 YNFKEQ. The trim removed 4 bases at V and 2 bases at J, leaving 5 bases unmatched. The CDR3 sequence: CASSPWTGGTGNTIYF. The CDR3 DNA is TGTGCCAGCAGCCCTTGGACAGGGGGGACTGGAAACACCATATATTTT.

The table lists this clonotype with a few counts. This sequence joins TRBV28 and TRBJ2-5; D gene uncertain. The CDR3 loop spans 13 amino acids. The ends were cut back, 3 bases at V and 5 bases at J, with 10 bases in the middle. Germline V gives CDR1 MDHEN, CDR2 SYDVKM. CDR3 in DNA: TGTGCCAGCAGTTTCTTTTTCGGGGAGACCCAGTACTTC. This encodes CASSFFFGETQYF.

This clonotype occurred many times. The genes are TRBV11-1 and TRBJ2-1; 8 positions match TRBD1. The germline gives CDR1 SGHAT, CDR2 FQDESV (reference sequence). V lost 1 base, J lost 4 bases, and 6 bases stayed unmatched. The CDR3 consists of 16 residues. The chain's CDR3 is CASSLGGQDPYNEQFF. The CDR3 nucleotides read TGTGCCAGCAGCTTAGGGGGACAGGACCCGTACAATGAGCAGTTCTTC.

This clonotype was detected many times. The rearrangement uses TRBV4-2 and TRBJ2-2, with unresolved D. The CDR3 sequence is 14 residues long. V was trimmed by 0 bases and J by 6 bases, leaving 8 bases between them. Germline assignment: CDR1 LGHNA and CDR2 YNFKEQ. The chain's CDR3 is CASSQDNPPGELFF. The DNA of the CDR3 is TGTGCCAGCAGCCAAGATAACCCCCCCGGGGAGCTGTTTTTT.

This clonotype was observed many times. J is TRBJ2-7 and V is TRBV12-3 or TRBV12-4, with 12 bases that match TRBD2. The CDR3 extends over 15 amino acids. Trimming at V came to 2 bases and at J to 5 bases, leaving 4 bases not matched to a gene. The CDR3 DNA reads TGTGCCAGCAGTTTACGACTAGCGGGAGCTCACGAGCAGTACTTC. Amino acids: CASSLRLAGAHEQYF.

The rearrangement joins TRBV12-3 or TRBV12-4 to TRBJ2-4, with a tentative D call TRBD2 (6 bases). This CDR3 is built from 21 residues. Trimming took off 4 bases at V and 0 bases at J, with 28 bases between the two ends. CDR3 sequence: CASSSRVQRAGELGAKNIQYF. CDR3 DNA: TGTGCCAGCAGTTCCAGGGTCCAGCGGGCCGGAGAATTGGGAGCCAAAAACATTCAGTACTTC.

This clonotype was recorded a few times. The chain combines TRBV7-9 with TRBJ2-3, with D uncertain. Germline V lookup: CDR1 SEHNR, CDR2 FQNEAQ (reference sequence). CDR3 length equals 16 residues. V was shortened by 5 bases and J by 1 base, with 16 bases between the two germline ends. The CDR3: CASSLQISTGTDTQYF. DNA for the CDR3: TGTGCCAGCAGCCTACAAATAAGTACTGGCACAGATACGCAGTATTTT.

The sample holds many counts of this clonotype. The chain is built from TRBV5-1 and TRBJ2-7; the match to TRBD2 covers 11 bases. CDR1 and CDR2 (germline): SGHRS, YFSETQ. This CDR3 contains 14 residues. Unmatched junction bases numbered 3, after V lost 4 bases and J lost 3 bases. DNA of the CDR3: TGCGCCAGCAGCCCGACTAGCGGGATCTACGAGCAGTACTTC. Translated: CASSPTSGIYEQYF.

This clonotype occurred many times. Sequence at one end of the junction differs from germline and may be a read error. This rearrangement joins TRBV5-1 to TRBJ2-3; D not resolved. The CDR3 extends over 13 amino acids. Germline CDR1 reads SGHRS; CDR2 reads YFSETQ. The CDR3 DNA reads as TGTGCCAGCAGCTTAGGAGCAACTGATACGCAGTATTTT. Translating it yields CASSLGATDTQYF.

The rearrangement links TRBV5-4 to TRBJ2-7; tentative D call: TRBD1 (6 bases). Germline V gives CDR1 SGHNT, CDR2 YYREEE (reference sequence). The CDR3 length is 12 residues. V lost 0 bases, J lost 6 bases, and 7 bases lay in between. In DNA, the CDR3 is TGTGCCAGCAGCTTGGGACAGGTCGAGCAGTACTTC. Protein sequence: CASSLGQVEQYF.

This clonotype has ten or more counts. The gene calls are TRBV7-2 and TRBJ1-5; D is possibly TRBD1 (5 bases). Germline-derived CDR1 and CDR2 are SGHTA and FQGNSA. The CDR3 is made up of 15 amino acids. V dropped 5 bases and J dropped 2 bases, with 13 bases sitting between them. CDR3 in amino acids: CASSRWGGGNQPQHF. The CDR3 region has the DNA TGTGCCAGCAGCCGGTGGGGGGGAGGCAATCAGCCCCAGCATTTT.

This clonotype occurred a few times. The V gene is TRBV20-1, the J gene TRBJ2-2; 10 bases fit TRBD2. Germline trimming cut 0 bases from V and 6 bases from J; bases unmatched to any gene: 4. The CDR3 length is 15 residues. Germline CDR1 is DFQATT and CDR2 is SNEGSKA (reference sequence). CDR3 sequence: CSARDYLAGAGELFF. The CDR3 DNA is TGCAGTGCTAGAGATTACCTAGCGGGAGCCGGGGAGCTGTTTTTT.

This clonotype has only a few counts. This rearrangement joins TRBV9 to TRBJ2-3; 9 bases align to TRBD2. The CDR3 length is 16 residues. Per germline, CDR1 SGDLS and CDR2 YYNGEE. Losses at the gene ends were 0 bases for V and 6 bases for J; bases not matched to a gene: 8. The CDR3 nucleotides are TGTGCCAGCAGCGTAGGGCTAGCGGGACCTCTTGATACGCAGTATTTT. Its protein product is CASSVGLAGPLDTQYF.